Listed here are 14 T cell receptor beta chains from one sample, sequenced in a study of monozygotic twins with inflammatory bowel disease. TCRdb re-called the 5' RACE reads; one entry per CDR3 protein, DNA not given. This repertoire includes 80,000 or so distinct CDR3 sequences. The sequenced sample was blood. Receptors were obtained from a human donor with ulcerative colitis or Crohn's disease, or a healthy co-twin of an affected twin (not recorded which).

V usage is TRBV18 and J usage is TRBJ2-7. This CDR3 has 13 amino acids. Germline V gene data show CDR1 as KGHSH and CDR2 as LQKENI. CDR3: CASSPRDFYEQYF.

This rearrangement joins TRBV5-1 to TRBJ1-1; TCRdb's D gene call, TRBD1, goes unchecked for lack of DNA. Germline V gene sequence: CDR1 SGHRS, CDR2 YFSETQ. The CDR3 extends over 16 amino acids. CDR3 region: CASSNNPGTSGTEAFF.

This chain uses TRBV7-2 with TRBJ2-2; the TCRdb call, TRBD2, lacks DNA for checking. Germline V gene sequence: CDR1 SGHTA, CDR2 FQGNSA. The length of the CDR3 is 14 residues. This chain's CDR3 is CASSLEGRRGDLFF. The full variable domain, its missing parts supplied by reference TRBV7-2 and TRBJ2-2, is GAGVSQSPSNKVTEKGKDVELRCDPISGHTALYWYRQSLGQGLEFLIYFQGNSAPDKSGLPSDRFSAERTGGSVSTLTIQRTQQEDSAVYLCASSLEGRRGDLFFGEGSRLTVL.

This chain uses TRBV5-5 with TRBJ2-7; the D gene TCRdb calls, TRBD1, cannot be checked with no DNA. Per the germline V gene, CDR1 is SGHKS and CDR2 is YYEKEE (reference sequence). The CDR3 is made up of 16 amino acids. The CDR3 sequence: CASSWNGGRIAYEQYF.

The chain employs TRBV5-4 and TRBJ2-3; TCRdb names TRBD1, which stays unverified in the absence of DNA. The germline CDR1 and CDR2 sequences are SGHNT and YYREEE (reference sequence). The length of the CDR3 is 15 residues. The CDR3 reads CASSLEGTSTDTQYF.

The CDR3 here is CASTPQTGAYGYTF. The chain carries TRBV10-2 and TRBJ1-2; TCRdb names TRBD1, which stays unverified in the absence of DNA. This CDR3 contains 14 residues. The V gene's germline CDR1 is WSHSY and CDR2 SAAADI.

The genes are TRBV5-1 and TRBJ2-3. Germline-derived CDR1 and CDR2 are SGHRS and YFSETQ. This CDR3 is built from 15 residues. CDR3 region: CASSFSIRKEDTQYF.

The rearrangement uses TRBV5-1 and TRBJ2-5; the D call of TRBD1 rests on TCRdb alone, since no DNA is present to check it. The CDR3 is 13 amino acids. Germline CDR1 is SGHRS and CDR2 is YFSETQ. This CDR3 is CASRWDHKETQYF.

The CDR3 sequence: CASRPVDRQETQYF. The chain recombines TRBV5-5 with TRBJ2-5; TCRdb outputs TRBD1, but without DNA this stays unchecked. The CDR3 sequence is 14 residues long. Germline CDR1 reads SGHKS; CDR2 reads YYEKEE (reference sequence).

The rearrangement uses TRBV5-1 and TRBJ2-1; the D call from TCRdb, TRBD2, cannot be confirmed without DNA. This CDR3 contains 15 residues. Germline V gives CDR1 SGHRS, CDR2 YFSETQ. CDR3 in amino acids: CASTQARGVDNEQFF.

This chain connects TRBV20-1 to TRBJ1-5; the TCRdb D gene call, TRBD1, has no DNA to confirm it. There are 16 residues in the CDR3. Germline values: CDR1 DFQATT, CDR2 SNEGSKA (reference sequence). Here the CDR3 reads CSAFLQDRGGNQPQHF.

The CDR3 sequence is CASSSGQTGYTF. This chain uses TRBV18 with TRBJ1-2; TCRdb's assignment of TRBD1 cannot be checked, as there is no DNA. Germline-derived CDR1 and CDR2 are KGHSH and LQKENI. CDR3 length: 12 amino acids.

This chain connects TRBV5-8 to TRBJ2-1. Germline CDR1 and CDR2: SGHTS and YDEGEE. This CDR3 comprises 15 residues. The CDR3 loop reads CASSLAGYSYNEQFF. The full variable domain, its missing parts supplied by reference TRBV5-8 and TRBJ2-1, is EAGVTQSPTHLIKTRGQQATLRCSPISGHTSVYWYQQALGLGLQFLLWYDEGEERNRGNFPPRFSGRQFPNYSSELNVNALELEDSALYLCASSLAGYSYNEQFFGPGTRLTVL.

Considering frequency, this clonotype is medium-sized. The chain couples TRBV27 to TRBJ2-4; TCRdb selects TRBD2, and the lack of DNA leaves this call unchecked. The germline V gene has CDR1 MNHEY and CDR2 SMNVEV (reference sequence). The CDR3 runs 14 residues. CDR3 in amino acids: CASSSEGGLNIQYF.